One T cell receptor (beta chain) is described in this entry. Antigen specificity is unknown. Germline V gene data show CDR1 as DFQATT and CDR2 as SNEGSKA (reference sequence). The CDR3 sequence is 15 residues long. Trimming left V 4 bases short and J 1 base short, with 15 bases between. TCRdb re-called the reads with MiXCR, one entry per CDR3 protein. In the table there are approximately 310,000 distinct CDR3 sequences, 25% of which are singletons. This sample is part of a study of T cell repertoires in cytomegalovirus infection. Across the whole study: Indications of both CMV infection and matching HLA type were provided by public TCR beta signatures. Study results and caveats: Predominance within the ex vivo response was attributable to HLA-C-restricted CMV-specific TCR beta clonotypes.

The receptor was derived from a human donor in good health (CMV status not recorded). Some clones in this sample may be carry-over from other donors' samples. The sequences come from cultured PBMCs, collected from culture after CMV antigen stimulation. This chain uses TRBV20-1 with TRBJ2-3; D is undetermined. The CDR3 coding sequence is TGCAGTGCTATTGACCGGGTACCCGGCACAGATACGCAGTATTTT. It specifies CSAIDRVPGTDTQYF.